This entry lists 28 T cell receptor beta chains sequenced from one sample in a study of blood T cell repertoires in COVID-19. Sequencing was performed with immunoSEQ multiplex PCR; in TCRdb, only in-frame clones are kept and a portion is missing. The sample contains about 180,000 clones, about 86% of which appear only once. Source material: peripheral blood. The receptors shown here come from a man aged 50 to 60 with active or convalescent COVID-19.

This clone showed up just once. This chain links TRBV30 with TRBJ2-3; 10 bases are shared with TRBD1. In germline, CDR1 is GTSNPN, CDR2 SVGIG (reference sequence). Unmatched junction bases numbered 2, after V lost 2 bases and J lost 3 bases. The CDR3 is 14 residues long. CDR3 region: CAWSRTGGTDTQYF. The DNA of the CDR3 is TGTGCCTGGAGTAGGACAGGGGGGACAGATACGCAGTATTTT. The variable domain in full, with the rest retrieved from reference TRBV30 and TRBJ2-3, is SQTIHQWPATLVQPVGSPLSLECTVEGTSNPNLYWYRQAAGRGLQLLFYSVGIGQISSEVPQNLSASRPQDRQFILSSKKLLLSDSGFYLCAWSRTGGTDTQYFGPGTRLTVL.

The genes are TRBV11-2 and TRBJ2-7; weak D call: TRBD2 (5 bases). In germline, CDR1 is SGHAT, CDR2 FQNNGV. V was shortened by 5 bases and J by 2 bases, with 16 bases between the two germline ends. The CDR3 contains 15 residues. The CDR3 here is CASSTVVGRAYEQYF. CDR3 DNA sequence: TGTGCCAGCAGCACAGTGGTTGGGAGAGCCTACGAGCAGTACTTC.

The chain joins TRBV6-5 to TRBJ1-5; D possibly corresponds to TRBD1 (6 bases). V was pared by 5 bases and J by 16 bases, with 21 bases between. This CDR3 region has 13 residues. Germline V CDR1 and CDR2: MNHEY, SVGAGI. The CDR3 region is CASSLKGGDKCHF. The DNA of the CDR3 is TGTGCCAGCAGTCTCAAGGGGGGGGACAAATGTCATTTT.

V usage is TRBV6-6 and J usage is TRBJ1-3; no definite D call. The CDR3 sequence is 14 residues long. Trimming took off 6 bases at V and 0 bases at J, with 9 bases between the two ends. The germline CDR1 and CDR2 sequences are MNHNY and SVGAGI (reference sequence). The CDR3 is CASSRGSSGNTIYF. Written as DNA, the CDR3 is TGTGCCAGCAGCCGAGGCTCCTCTGGAAACACCATATATTTT.

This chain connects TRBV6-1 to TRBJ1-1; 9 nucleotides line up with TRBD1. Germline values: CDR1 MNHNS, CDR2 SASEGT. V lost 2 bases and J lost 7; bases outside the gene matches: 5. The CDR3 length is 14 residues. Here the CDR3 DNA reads TGTGCCAGCAGTGAACCGGGACAGGGTAATGAAGCTTTCTTT. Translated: CASSEPGQGNEAFF.

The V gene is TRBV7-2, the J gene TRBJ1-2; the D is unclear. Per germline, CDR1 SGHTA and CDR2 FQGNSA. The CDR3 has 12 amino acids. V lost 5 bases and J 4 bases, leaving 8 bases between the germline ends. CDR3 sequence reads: CASSPHSYGYTF. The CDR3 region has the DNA TGTGCCAGCAGCCCTCACAGCTATGGCTACACCTTC.

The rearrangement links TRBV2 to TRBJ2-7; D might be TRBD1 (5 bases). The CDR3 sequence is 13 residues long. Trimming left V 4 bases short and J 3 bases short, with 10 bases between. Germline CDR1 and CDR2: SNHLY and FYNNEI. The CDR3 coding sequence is TGTGCCAGCAGTGCTGACAGAAACTACGAGCAGTACTTC. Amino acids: CASSADRNYEQYF.

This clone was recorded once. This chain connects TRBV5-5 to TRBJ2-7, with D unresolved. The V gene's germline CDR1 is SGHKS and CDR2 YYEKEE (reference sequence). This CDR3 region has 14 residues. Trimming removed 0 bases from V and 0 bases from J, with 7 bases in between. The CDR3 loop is CASSLAPGSYEQYF. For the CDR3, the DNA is TGTGCCAGCAGCTTGGCTCCGGGCTCCTACGAGCAGTACTTC.

The DNA for the CDR3 is TGTGCCAGCAAACGGGACACAACTAGCACAGATACGCAGTATTTT. It encodes CASKRDTTSTDTQYF. This sequence joins TRBV27 and TRBJ2-3; TRBD1 is a possible D gene (6 bases). The CDR3 contains 15 residues. V was pared by 7 bases and J by 0 bases, with 14 bases between. Per the germline V gene, CDR1 is MNHEY and CDR2 is SMNVEV (reference sequence).

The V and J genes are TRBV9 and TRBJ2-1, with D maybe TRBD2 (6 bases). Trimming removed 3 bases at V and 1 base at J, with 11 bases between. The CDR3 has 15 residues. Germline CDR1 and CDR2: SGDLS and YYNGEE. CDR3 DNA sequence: TGTGCCAGCAGCGCCGGGACTCGATCCTACAATGAGCAGTTCTTC. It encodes CASSAGTRSYNEQFF.

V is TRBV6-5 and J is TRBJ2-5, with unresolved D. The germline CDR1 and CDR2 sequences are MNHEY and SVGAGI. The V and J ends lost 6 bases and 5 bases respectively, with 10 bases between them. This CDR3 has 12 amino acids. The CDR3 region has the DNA TGTGCCAGCAGCTCCCTCCGGGAGACCCAGTACTTC. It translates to CASSSLRETQYF.

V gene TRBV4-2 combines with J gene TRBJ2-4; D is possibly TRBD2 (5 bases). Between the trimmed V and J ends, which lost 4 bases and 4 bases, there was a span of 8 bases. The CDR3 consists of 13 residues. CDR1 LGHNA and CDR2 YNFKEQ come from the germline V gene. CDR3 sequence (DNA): TGTGCCAGCAGCCCTGAGCGGAAAAACATTCAGTACTTC. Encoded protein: CASSPERKNIQYF.

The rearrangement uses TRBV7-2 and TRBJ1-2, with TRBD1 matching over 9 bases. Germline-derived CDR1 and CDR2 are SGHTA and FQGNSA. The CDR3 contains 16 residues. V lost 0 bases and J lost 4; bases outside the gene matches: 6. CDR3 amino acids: CASSLAPTGGTYGYTF. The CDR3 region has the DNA TGTGCCAGCAGCTTAGCGCCGACAGGGGGGACCTATGGCTACACCTTC.

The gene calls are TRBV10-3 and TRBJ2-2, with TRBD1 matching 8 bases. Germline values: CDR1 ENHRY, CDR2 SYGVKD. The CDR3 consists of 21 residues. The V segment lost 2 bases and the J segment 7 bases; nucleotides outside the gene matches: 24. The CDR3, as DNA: TGTGCCATCAGTGAGCATCCCTCCCCAGTAGGAAGACAGGGGACGGTCGGGGAGCTGTTTTTT. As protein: CAISEHPSPVGRQGTVGELFF.

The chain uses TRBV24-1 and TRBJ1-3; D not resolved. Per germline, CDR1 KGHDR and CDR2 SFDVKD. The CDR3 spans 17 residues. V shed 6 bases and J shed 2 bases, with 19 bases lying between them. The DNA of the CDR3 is TGTGCCACCAGTTCCTCGAGGGCAGGATTGACTGGAAACACCATATATTTT. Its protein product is CATSSSRAGLTGNTIYF.

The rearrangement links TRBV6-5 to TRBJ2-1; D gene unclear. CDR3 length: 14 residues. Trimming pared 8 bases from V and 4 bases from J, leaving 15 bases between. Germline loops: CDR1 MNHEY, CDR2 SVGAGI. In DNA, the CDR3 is TGTGCCAGCCGTTTTCCGACTGGGTACAATGAGCAGTTCTTC. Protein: CASRFPTGYNEQFF.

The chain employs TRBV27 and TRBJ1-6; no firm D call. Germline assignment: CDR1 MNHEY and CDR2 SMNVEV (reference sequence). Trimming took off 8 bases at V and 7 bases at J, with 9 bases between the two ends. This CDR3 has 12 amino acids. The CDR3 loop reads CASGEANSPLHF. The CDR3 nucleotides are TGTGCCAGCGGCGAGGCGAATTCACCCCTCCACTTT.

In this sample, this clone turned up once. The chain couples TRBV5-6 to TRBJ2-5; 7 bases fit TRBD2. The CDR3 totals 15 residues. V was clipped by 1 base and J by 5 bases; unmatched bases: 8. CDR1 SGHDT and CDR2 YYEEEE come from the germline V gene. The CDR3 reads CASSLYVKGGETQYF. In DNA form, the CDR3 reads TGTGCCAGCAGCTTGTATGTTAAGGGAGGGGAGACCCAGTACTTC.

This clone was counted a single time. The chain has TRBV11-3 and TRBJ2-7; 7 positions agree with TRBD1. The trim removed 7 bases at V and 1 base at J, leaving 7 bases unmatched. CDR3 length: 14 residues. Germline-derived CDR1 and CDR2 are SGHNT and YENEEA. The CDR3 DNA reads TGTGCCAGCATGGGAAGGGGGCCGTCCTACGAGCAGTACTTC. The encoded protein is CASMGRGPSYEQYF.

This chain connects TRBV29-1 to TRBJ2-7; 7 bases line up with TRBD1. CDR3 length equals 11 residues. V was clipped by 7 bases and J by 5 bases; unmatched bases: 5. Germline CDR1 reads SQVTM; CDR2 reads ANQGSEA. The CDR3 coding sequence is TGCAGCGGTAACACAGGGGACGAGCAGTACTTC. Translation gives CSGNTGDEQYF.

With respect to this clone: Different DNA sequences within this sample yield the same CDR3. CDR3 DNA sequence: TGTGCCAGCAGCTTGGAACAGGGCGCCGGGGAGCTGTTTTTT. Protein product: CASSLEQGAGELFF. The chain carries TRBV5-5 and TRBJ2-2; a possible D gene is TRBD1 (6 bases). CDR3 length: 14 amino acids. Germline V lookup: CDR1 SGHKS, CDR2 YYEKEE (reference sequence). V lost 0 bases to trimming and J lost 6 bases, with 9 bases between them. Using reference TRBV5-5 and TRBJ2-2 for the parts outside the CDR3, the full variable domain is DAGVTQSPTHLIKTRGQQVTLRCSPISGHKSVSWYQQVLGQGPQFIFQYYEKEERGRGNFPDRFSARQFPNYSSELNVNALLLGDSALYLCASSLEQGAGELFFGEGSRLTVL.

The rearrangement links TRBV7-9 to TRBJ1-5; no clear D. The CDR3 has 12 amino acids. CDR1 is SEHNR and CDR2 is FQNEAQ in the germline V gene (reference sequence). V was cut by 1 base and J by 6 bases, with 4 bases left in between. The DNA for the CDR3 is TGTGCCAGCAGCTTAGGTAGTCAGCCCCAGCATTTT. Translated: CASSLGSQPQHF.

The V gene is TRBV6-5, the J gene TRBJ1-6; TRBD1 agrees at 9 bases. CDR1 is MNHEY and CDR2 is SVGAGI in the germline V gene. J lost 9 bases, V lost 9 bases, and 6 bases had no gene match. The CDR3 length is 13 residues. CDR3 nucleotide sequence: TGTGCCAGTCACAGGGGGCAAGGTTCACCCCTCCACTTT. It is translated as CASHRGQGSPLHF.

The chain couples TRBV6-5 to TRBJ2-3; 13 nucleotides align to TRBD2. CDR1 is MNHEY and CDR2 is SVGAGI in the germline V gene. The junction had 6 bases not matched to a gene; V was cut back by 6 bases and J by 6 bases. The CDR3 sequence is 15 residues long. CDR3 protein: CASSLLAGGSDTQYF. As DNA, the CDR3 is TGTGCCAGCAGCCTACTAGCGGGAGGGTCCGATACGCAGTATTTT.

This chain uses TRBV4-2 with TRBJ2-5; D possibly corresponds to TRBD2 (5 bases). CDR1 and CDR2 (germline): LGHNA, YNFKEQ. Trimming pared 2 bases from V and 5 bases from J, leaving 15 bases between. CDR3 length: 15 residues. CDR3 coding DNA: TGTGCCAGCAGCCAAACTGAAGCGGAAGGGGAGACCCAGTACTTC. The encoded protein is CASSQTEAEGETQYF.

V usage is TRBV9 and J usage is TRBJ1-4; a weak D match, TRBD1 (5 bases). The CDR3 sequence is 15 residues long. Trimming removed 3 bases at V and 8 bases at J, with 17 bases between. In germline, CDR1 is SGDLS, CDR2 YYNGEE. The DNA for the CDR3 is TGTGCCAGCAGCGAGGGGATAGGACGGGGGGAAAAACTGTTTTTT. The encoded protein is CASSEGIGRGEKLFF.

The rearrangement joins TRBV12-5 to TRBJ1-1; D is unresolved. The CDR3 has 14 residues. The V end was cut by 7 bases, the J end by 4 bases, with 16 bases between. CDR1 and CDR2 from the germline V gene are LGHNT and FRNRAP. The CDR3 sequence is CASAPWEGSTEAFF. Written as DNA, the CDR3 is TGTGCTAGTGCCCCATGGGAGGGATCCACTGAAGCTTTCTTT.

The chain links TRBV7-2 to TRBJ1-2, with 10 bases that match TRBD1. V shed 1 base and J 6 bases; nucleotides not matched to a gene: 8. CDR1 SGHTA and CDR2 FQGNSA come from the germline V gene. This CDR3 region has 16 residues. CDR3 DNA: TGTGCCAGCAGCTTAGGATTGAGGACAGGGGGGGATGGCTACACCTTC. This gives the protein CASSLGLRTGGDGYTF.